A single sample is the source of the 32 T cell receptor beta chains below, sequenced in a study of T cells after posttransplantation cyclophosphamide. Sequencing used immunoSEQ multiplex PCR; TCRdb keeps in-frame clones, though not all of them. The data show fewer than 25,000 clones, with 95% to 98% seen just once and about 0.12% held by the top ten. The naive gate required viable CD3+CD4+ or CD3+CD8+ cells with CCR7+CD45RA+CD45RO-CD95-CD27+CD28+ phenotype. The material sequenced was naive CD4+ T cells sorted from PBMCs. These receptors originate from a man aged 50-59 years in good health, CMV-negative, and a related stem cell transplant donor.

This clone was counted a single time. One end of the junction is discordant with germline, which a read error may explain. The chain carries TRBV7-7 and TRBJ1-1; D gene uncertain. The CDR3 extends over 13 amino acids. Looked up from germline, CDR1 is SSHAT and CDR2 is FNYEAQ (reference sequence). In DNA form, the CDR3 reads TGTGCTAGCAGCTTCAGTGAGAACACTGAAGCTTTCTTT. Protein sequence: CASSFSENTEAFF. Full variable domain (rest looked up from reference TRBV7-7 and TRBJ1-1): GAGVSQSPRYKVTKRGQDVTLRCDPISSHATLYWYQQALGQGPEFLTYFNYEAQPDKSGLPSDRFSAERPEGSISTLTIQRTEQRDSAMYRCASSFSENTEAFFGQGTRLTVV.

The chain employs TRBV5-4 and TRBJ2-7; the D gene is possibly TRBD2 (6 bases). This CDR3 is built from 15 residues. V was clipped by 2 bases and J by 4 bases, with 16 bases between them. Germline loops: CDR1 SGHNT, CDR2 YYREEE (reference sequence). In nucleotides, the CDR3 is TGTGCCAGCAGCTTCAATCCGGGGAGCGGGTACGAGCAGTACTTC. The encoded protein is CASSFNPGSGYEQYF.

The chain uses TRBV10-3 and TRBJ2-3; TRBD2 matches 10 bases. Germline CDR1 reads ENHRY; CDR2 reads SYGVKD. CDR3 length: 17 residues. Losses at the gene ends were 4 bases for V and 2 bases for J; bases not matched to a gene: 9. The CDR3, as DNA: TGTGCCATCAGTGGATCCCTAGCGGGAGAACCCACAGATACGCAGTATTTT. Translating it yields CAISGSLAGEPTDTQYF.

The chain uses TRBV10-1 and TRBJ2-7; a weak D match, TRBD2 (6 bases). V lost 4 bases and J 0 bases, leaving 10 bases between the germline ends. CDR1 is WNHNN and CDR2 is SYGVQD in the germline V gene (reference sequence). This CDR3 comprises 14 residues. The CDR3 bases are TGCGCCAGCAGTGTGGGAGGCCACTCCTACGAGCAGTACTTC. Protein product: CASSVGGHSYEQYF.

V is TRBV7-3 and J is TRBJ2-3; D possibly corresponds to TRBD1 (5 bases). Trimming removed 6 bases from V and 3 bases from J, with 10 bases in between. The germline V gene has CDR1 SGHTA and CDR2 FQGTGA. CDR3 length equals 13 residues. The CDR3 DNA reads TGTGCCAGCAGTAATCGACAGACAGATACGCAGTATTTT. It specifies CASSNRQTDTQYF. Full variable domain (remainder filled in from reference TRBV7-3 and TRBJ2-3): GAGVSQTPSNKVTEKGKYVELRCDPISGHTALYWYRQSLGQGPEFLIYFQGTGAADDSGLPNDRFFAVRPEGSVSTLKIQRTERGDSAVYLCASSNRQTDTQYFGPGTRLTVL.

V gene TRBV18 combines with J gene TRBJ2-7; 7 bases fit TRBD2. J gave up 0 bases and V 3 bases, and 2 bases lay outside the gene matches. CDR1 and CDR2 (germline): KGHSH, LQKENI. This CDR3 has 14 amino acids. The CDR3 DNA reads as TGTGCCAGCTCACCGGGGACTACCTCCTACGAGCAGTACTTC. Translating it yields CASSPGTTSYEQYF.

This clone showed up just a few times. The gene calls are TRBV6-5 and TRBJ1-4, with D maybe TRBD1 (5 bases). The CDR3 covers 15 residues. Germline-derived CDR1 and CDR2 are MNHEY and SVGAGI. The V gene lost 2 bases and the J gene lost 3 bases, with 10 bases spanning the gap. For the CDR3, the DNA is TGTGCCAGCAGTTACGGAGGGGCAGCTAATGAAAAACTGTTTTTT. Amino acids: CASSYGGAANEKLFF.

The rearrangement uses TRBV5-8 and TRBJ2-3; the match to TRBD1 covers 8 bases. Per germline, CDR1 SGHTS and CDR2 YDEGEE. The junction had 16 bases not matched to a gene; V was cut back by 10 bases and J by 3 bases. This CDR3 is built from 16 residues. The CDR3 DNA follows: TGTGCCGGAGGCAAGGGTACAGGGGGAGGTACAGATACGCAGTATTTT. It translates to CAGGKGTGGGTDTQYF.

The genes are TRBV15 and TRBJ1-5; D unresolved. Germline CDR1 reads LNHNV; CDR2 reads YYDKDF (reference sequence). V was trimmed by 0 bases and J by 3 bases, leaving 3 bases between them. The CDR3 has 13 amino acids. CDR3 DNA sequence: TGTGCCACCAGCAGAGATCACAATCAGCCCCAGCATTTT. This gives the protein CATSRDHNQPQHF.

The genes are TRBV7-9 and TRBJ1-1; D is perhaps TRBD1 (5 bases). V lost 5 bases and J lost 4, with 11 bases in between. Germline CDR1 reads SEHNR; CDR2 reads FQNEAQ (reference sequence). CDR3 length equals 13 residues. The CDR3, as DNA: TGTGCCAGCAGCACGACAGAGGCCACTGAAGCTTTCTTT. Its protein product is CASSTTEATEAFF.

This chain connects TRBV10-1 to TRBJ2-2, with 9 bases identical to TRBD2. The CDR3 is 14 residues long. V lost 4 bases to trimming and J lost 7 bases; unmatched junction nucleotides: 4. Germline CDR1 reads WNHNN; CDR2 reads SYGVQD (reference sequence). The CDR3 bases are TGCGCCAGCAGTGTAGCGGGAGAGTACGGGGAGCTGTTTTTT. This encodes CASSVAGEYGELFF.

The V gene is TRBV5-4, the J gene TRBJ1-1; D remains ambiguous. With 2 bases removed from V and 1 base from J, the gap between germline ends came to 3 bases. Germline V gives CDR1 SGHNT, CDR2 YYREEE (reference sequence). The CDR3 covers 12 residues. The chain's CDR3 is CASSLANTEAFF. As DNA, the CDR3 is TGTGCCAGCAGCTTAGCGAACACTGAAGCTTTCTTT.

The chain is built from TRBV9 and TRBJ1-2; D unresolved. Germline-derived CDR1 and CDR2 are SGDLS and YYNGEE. This CDR3 has 13 residues. V shed 4 bases and J shed 8 bases, with 15 bases lying between them. In nucleotides, the CDR3 is TGTGCCAGCAGCCCCTCCTCGGCGGGAGGCTACACCTTC. Amino acid sequence: CASSPSSAGGYTF.

This clone was seen just once. The chain links TRBV5-6 to TRBJ2-5; TRBD1 might be the D (6 bases). The tail of the sequence fits TRBJ2-7 better, so the J call may be wrong. The germline CDR1 and CDR2 sequences are SGHDT and YYEEEE. The CDR3 runs 14 residues. The CDR3 DNA is TGTGCCAGCAGCACACCGGGGCAGGGGAACGAGCAGTACTTC. Translation gives CASSTPGQGNEQYF.

The chain has TRBV2 and TRBJ2-7; TRBD1 matches at 10 bases. There are 12 residues in the CDR3. V lost 6 bases, J lost 4 bases, and 0 bases stayed unmatched. Germline loops: CDR1 SNHLY, CDR2 FYNNEI. DNA of the CDR3: TGTGCCAGCAGGGACAGGGGGTACGAGCAGTACTTC. It translates to CASRDRGYEQYF.

V and J are TRBV19 and TRBJ1-1, with 10 nucleotides matching TRBD1. The CDR3 covers 14 residues. Germline loops: CDR1 LNHDA, CDR2 SQIVND (reference sequence). V shed 5 bases, J shed 5 bases, and the junction held 5 bases outside the gene matches. CDR3 nucleotides: TGTGCCAGTAGTCGGACAGGGGGAAGGACTGAAGCTTTCTTT. It specifies CASSRTGGRTEAFF.

The rearrangement uses TRBV29-1 and TRBJ2-3; 7 positions agree with TRBD1. Germline-derived CDR1 and CDR2 are SQVTM and ANQGSEA. Unmatched junction bases numbered 7, after V lost 5 bases and J lost 5 bases. There are 13 residues in the CDR3. CDR3: CSVWVQGQDTQYF. CDR3 sequence (DNA): TGCAGCGTTTGGGTACAGGGGCAAGATACGCAGTATTTT.

This chain connects TRBV5-8 to TRBJ1-3; TRBD1 might be the D (6 bases). CDR1 and CDR2 from the germline V gene are SGHTS and YDEGEE. V lost 2 bases and J lost 1, with 16 bases in between. The length of the CDR3 is 17 residues. The CDR3 region has the DNA TGTGCCAGCAGCTTATATACAGGGAAGGGTTCTGGAAACACCATATATTTT. Translation gives CASSLYTGKGSGNTIYF.

V gene TRBV29-1 combines with J gene TRBJ1-2, with 10 bases that match TRBD1. Per the germline V gene, CDR1 is SQVTM and CDR2 is ANQGSEA. The CDR3 has 13 amino acids. The V segment lost 7 bases and the J segment 4 bases; nucleotides outside the gene matches: 6. The CDR3, as DNA: TGCAGCGCCAGACAGGGGGCGGGCTATGGCTACACCTTC. Translating it yields CSARQGAGYGYTF.

This chain connects TRBV9 to TRBJ2-1; TRBD2 aligns across 8 bases. Germline values: CDR1 SGDLS, CDR2 YYNGEE. The V segment lost 3 bases and the J segment 5 bases; nucleotides outside the gene matches: 10. CDR3 length equals 16 residues. Here the CDR3 DNA reads TGTGCCAGCAGCGCCGGGGGGGGCTCACTCCACAATGAGCAGTTCTTC. It specifies CASSAGGGSLHNEQFF.

V is TRBV19 and J is TRBJ1-2; 12 positions match TRBD1. Trimming cost V 6 bases and J 4 bases; bases outside gene matches: 3. Germline CDR1 reads LNHDA; CDR2 reads SQIVND (reference sequence). The CDR3 sequence is 14 residues long. The CDR3 coding sequence is TGTGCCAGTAGCAGGGACAGGGGGCCCTATGGCTACACCTTC. This sequence encodes CASSRDRGPYGYTF.

The CDR3 coding sequence is TGTGCCAGTAGTTTAACCTGGACAGGGGGTTCCGAGACCCAGTACTTC. This codes for CASSLTWTGGSETQYF. This chain uses TRBV19 with TRBJ2-5, with 10 nucleotides matching TRBD1. Germline V CDR1 and CDR2: LNHDA, SQIVND (reference sequence). CDR3 length: 16 residues. V shed 5 bases, J shed 5 bases, and the junction held 11 bases outside the gene matches. Full variable domain (missing parts from reference TRBV19 and TRBJ2-5): DGGITQSPKYLFRKEGQNVTLSCEQNLNHDAMYWYRQDPGQGLRLIYYSQIVNDFQKGDIAEGYSVSREKKESFPLTVTSAQKNPTAFYLCASSLTWTGGSETQYFGPGTRLLVL.

The chain recombines TRBV5-1 with TRBJ1-2, with 12 bases aligning to TRBD1. Germline values: CDR1 SGHRS, CDR2 YFSETQ. V lost 6 bases to trimming and J lost 6 bases; unmatched junction nucleotides: 9. The CDR3 runs to 15 residues. The CDR3 is CASNPGTGGADGYTF. CDR3 coding DNA: TGCGCCAGCAACCCCGGGACAGGGGGCGCGGATGGCTACACCTTC.

J is TRBJ1-2 and V is TRBV2; 7 positions agree with TRBD1. Germline CDR1 is SNHLY and CDR2 is FYNNEI. The CDR3 runs 16 residues. V was pared by 1 base and J by 4 bases, with 9 bases of the junction left unmatched. CDR3 DNA sequence: TGTGCCAGCAGTGAAGTTGGTAGGGGGCGAGGCTATGGCTACACCTTC. Encoded protein: CASSEVGRGRGYGYTF.

This clone was recorded only once. This chain links TRBV5-1 with TRBJ1-4; TRBD1 aligns across 11 bases. The CDR3 extends over 15 amino acids. Germline CDR1 is SGHRS and CDR2 is YFSETQ. Unmatched junction bases numbered 7, after V lost 2 bases and J lost 10 bases. CDR3 bases: TGCGCCAGCAGCTTCGACCCGGGACAGGGGGGAAAACTGTTTTTT. Amino acid sequence: CASSFDPGQGGKLFF.

This rearrangement joins TRBV5-1 to TRBJ1-1, with 9 nucleotides matching TRBD1. Trimming removed 4 bases from V and 1 base from J; junction bases left unmatched: 5. Germline V gene sequence: CDR1 SGHRS, CDR2 YFSETQ. The CDR3 is 15 amino acids. CDR3 sequence (DNA): TGCGCCAGCAGCGACACAGGGGGCGGGAACACTGAAGCTTTCTTT. It translates to CASSDTGGGNTEAFF. The full variable domain, its missing parts supplied by reference TRBV5-1 and TRBJ1-1, is KAGVTQTPRYLIKTRGQQVTLSCSPISGHRSVSWYQQTPGQGLQFLFEYFSETQRNKGNFPGRFSGRQFSNSRSEMNVSTLELGDSALYLCASSDTGGGNTEAFFGQGTRLTVV.

The CDR3 is CASRGGRGNTGELFF. DNA of the CDR3: TGTGCCAGCAGGGGAGGGAGGGGAAACACCGGGGAGCTGTTTTTT. The V call is TRBV2, the J call TRBJ2-2, with 7 bases identical to TRBD2. Germline V gives CDR1 SNHLY, CDR2 FYNNEI. The CDR3 has 15 amino acids. Trimming cost V 6 bases and J 2 bases; bases outside gene matches: 6.

V is TRBV7-9 and J is TRBJ2-1; 9 bases are a match to TRBD2. The CDR3 extends over 16 amino acids. J gave up 7 bases and V 1 base, and 8 bases lay outside the gene matches. CDR1 and CDR2 from the germline V gene are SEHNR and FQNEAQ (reference sequence). The CDR3 DNA reads as TGTGCCAGCAGCTTAGGTACAGCGGGAGGCGAAAATGAGCAGTTCTTC. Its protein is CASSLGTAGGENEQFF.

As concerns this clone: Germline is not matched at one junction end, which may reflect a read error. The chain employs TRBV11-3 and TRBJ2-1; no clear D gene. There are 13 residues in the CDR3. Germline V gene lookup returns CDR1 SGHNT and CDR2 YENEEA. CDR3 in amino acids: CASSLDMYNEQFF. The CDR3 bases are TGTGCCAGCAGCCTAGACATGTACAATGAGCAGTTCTTC.

The rearrangement uses TRBV4-1 and TRBJ2-4; no clear D gene. CDR1 is MGHRA and CDR2 is YSYEKL in the germline V gene. V was cut by 0 bases and J by 0 bases, with 3 bases left in between. The CDR3 runs to 14 residues. The CDR3 here is CASSQDRAKNIQYF. The CDR3 nucleotides are TGCGCCAGCAGCCAAGATCGAGCCAAAAACATTCAGTACTTC.

The chain has TRBV7-9 and TRBJ2-1; 10 nucleotides match TRBD2. The CDR3 contains 18 residues. V lost 3 bases, J lost 6 bases, and 14 bases stayed unmatched. Germline V gene sequence: CDR1 SEHNR, CDR2 FQNEAQ (reference sequence). The CDR3 nucleotides read TGTGCCAGCAGCTTTGGGGTCGCTAGCGGGAGAGGCAGCAATGAGCAGTTCTTC. It translates to CASSFGVASGRGSNEQFF.

The chain links TRBV5-4 to TRBJ2-7, with TRBD2 as a possible D gene (6 bases). This CDR3 has 15 amino acids. Germline-derived CDR1 and CDR2 are SGHNT and YYREEE (reference sequence). The V end lost 4 bases, the J end lost 2 bases, and 16 bases lay between the germline ends. The chain's CDR3 is CASSLGHAGTYEQYF. The CDR3 nucleotides read TGTGCCAGCAGCCTCGGACACGCGGGAACCTACGAGCAGTACTTC.